The T cell receptor (beta chain) described here comes from a study of blood T cell repertoires in COVID-19. Study overall: Sample material is recorded as cDNA or gDNA derived from T cells, B-cell-depleted T cells, or PBMCs.

CDR3 length: 15 residues. The V end was cut by 2 bases, the J end by 5 bases, with 14 bases between. Germline CDR1 is MDHEN and CDR2 is SYDVKM. Some clones are missing from TCRdb's copy, which holds only in-frame ones; the method was immunoSEQ multiplex PCR. The sample includes about 130,000 clones, roughly 86% of them seen just once. Sequenced material: peripheral blood. This clonotype was sampled from a woman aged 70-85 years with COVID-19, enrolled during active disease. The chain is built from TRBV28 and TRBJ2-3, with TRBD2 as a possible D gene (6 bases). This CDR3 reads CASSLAGSGGDTQYF. As DNA, the CDR3 is TGTGCCAGCAGTTTAGCCGGTTCCGGGGGAGATACGCAGTATTTT.